One sample yielded the 17 T cell receptor beta chains listed below, sequenced in a study of blood T cell repertoires in COVID-19. Generated by immunoSEQ multiplex PCR, the TCRdb table keeps only in-frame clones and is missing some. Among about 180,000 clones listed, roughly 90% were seen once. Specimen: PBMCs or T cells enriched from blood (not recorded which). These receptors all stem from a human donor with acute COVID-19. The donor label of this sample is uncertain.

This chain's CDR3 is CASSLSKAGSGYTF. In nucleotides, the CDR3 is TGTGCCAGCAGTTTATCGAAGGCAGGCAGTGGCTACACCTTC. V gene TRBV27 combines with J gene TRBJ1-2; D gene ambiguous. V was cut by 0 bases and J by 7 bases, with 12 bases left in between. There are 14 residues in the CDR3. Germline assignment: CDR1 MNHEY and CDR2 SMNVEV (reference sequence).

The rearrangement links TRBV18 to TRBJ1-1, with 7 bases identical to TRBD1. After removal of 1 base from V and 4 bases from J, the junction contained 12 bases not matched to a gene. The CDR3 loop spans 17 amino acids. CDR1 and CDR2 from the germline V gene are KGHSH and LQKENI. In nucleotides, the CDR3 is TGTGCCAGCTCACCACTCGAAATAGGACAGGCCCCCACTGAAGCTTTCTTT. Translated: CASSPLEIGQAPTEAFF.

The chain uses TRBV3-1 (or the pseudogene TRBV3-2) and TRBJ1-2; D perhaps matches TRBD1 (6 bases). This CDR3 is built from 16 residues. The V gene lost 4 bases and the J gene lost 3 bases, with 18 bases spanning the gap. From germline, CDR1 is LGHDT and CDR2 YNNKEL (reference sequence). CDR3 loop: CASSPGAAGADYGYTF. The CDR3 DNA reads TGTGCCAGCAGCCCGGGGGCGGCGGGGGCCGACTATGGCTACACCTTC.

The chain has TRBV27 and TRBJ2-1; 9 bases are a match to TRBD2. This CDR3 is 18 amino acids long. From germline, CDR1 is MNHEY and CDR2 SMNVEV (reference sequence). The V and J ends lost 5 bases and 7 bases, in that order; junction bases with no gene match: 18. CDR3: CASSSPVYGLAGVNEQFF. The DNA for the CDR3 is TGTGCCAGCAGTAGCCCAGTTTATGGCTTAGCGGGGGTAAATGAGCAGTTCTTC.

This chain connects TRBV29-1 to TRBJ1-5, with 8 bases fitting TRBD1. The germline CDR1 and CDR2 sequences are SQVTM and ANQGSEA. This CDR3 has 15 amino acids. V was clipped by 4 bases and J by 2 bases; unmatched bases: 7. The CDR3, as DNA: TGCAGCGTTGTCCCGCCGGGACAGGGCAATCAGCCCCAGCATTTT. Translation gives CSVVPPGQGNQPQHF.

This chain joins TRBV6-5 and TRBJ1-2; D possibly corresponds to TRBD1 (6 bases). V dropped 5 bases and J dropped 8 bases, with 15 bases sitting between them. The CDR3 length is 13 residues. The germline gives CDR1 MNHEY, CDR2 SVGAGI. CDR3 in amino acids: CASSRGGSLGYTF. In DNA, the CDR3 is TGTGCCAGCAGTAGGGGGGGTTCTCTGGGCTACACCTTC.

CDR3 region: CASGSSIRAGINQPQHF. Here the CDR3 DNA reads TGTGCTAGTGGTTCGTCGATACGGGCAGGGATCAATCAGCCCCAGCATTTT. This chain uses TRBV12-5 with TRBJ1-5; TRBD1 might be the D (5 bases). Per the germline V gene, CDR1 is LGHNT and CDR2 is FRNRAP. V dropped 4 bases and J dropped 3 bases, with 19 bases sitting between them. The length of the CDR3 is 17 residues.

This chain connects TRBV24-1 to TRBJ2-3; 8 bases fit TRBD1. There are 15 residues in the CDR3. The V and J ends lost 3 bases and 4 bases, in that order; junction bases with no gene match: 5. CDR1 is KGHDR and CDR2 is SFDVKD in the germline V gene. The CDR3 here is CATSDNRGKADTQYF. CDR3 coding DNA: TGTGCCACCAGTGATAACAGGGGGAAGGCAGATACGCAGTATTTT.

The DNA for the CDR3 is TGTGCCAGCAGCCCTAGACAGAATGAAGCTTTCTTT. The encoded protein is CASSPRQNEAFF. The chain is built from TRBV7-9 and TRBJ1-1; possibly TRBD1 for D (5 bases). Between the trimmed V and J ends, which lost 5 bases and 7 bases, there was a span of 11 bases. This CDR3 region has 12 residues. Germline V gene lookup returns CDR1 SEHNR and CDR2 FQNEAQ (reference sequence).

The rearrangement links TRBV19 to TRBJ2-1; a possible D gene is TRBD2 (6 bases). The V gene lost 6 bases and the J gene lost 9 bases, with 15 bases spanning the gap. There are 13 residues in the CDR3. Per the germline V gene, CDR1 is LNHDA and CDR2 is SQIVND (reference sequence). CDR3 in DNA: TGTGCCAGTAGGCGGGAAGGGGAGCGTGAGCAGTTCTTC. It codes for CASRREGEREQFF.

This clone occurred once. The J gene is TRBJ2-7, the V gene TRBV5-4, with TRBD1 matching over 9 bases. V was clipped by 5 bases and J by 0 bases; unmatched bases: 3. Looked up from germline, CDR1 is SGHNT and CDR2 is YYREEE (reference sequence). This CDR3 is 14 amino acids long. In DNA, the CDR3 is TGTGCCAGCAGTCAGACAGGGGGCTCCTACGAGCAGTACTTC. Protein product: CASSQTGGSYEQYF. The complete variable domain, with remaining parts taken from reference TRBV5-4 and TRBJ2-7, reads ETGVTQSPTHLIKTRGQQVTLRCSSQSGHNTVSWYQQALGQGPQFIFQYYREEENGRGNFPPRFSGLQFPNYSSELNVNALELDDSALYLCASSQTGGSYEQYFGPGTRLTVT.

This chain joins TRBV14 and TRBJ2-3, with D possibly TRBD2 on 5 matching bases. Deletions cut 4 bases from V and 6 bases from J, with 14 bases between. The CDR3 covers 14 residues. Germline V gene data show CDR1 as SGHDN and CDR2 as FVKESK. This CDR3 reads CASSPFWTGDTQYF. As DNA, the CDR3 is TGTGCCAGCAGCCCGTTCTGGACGGGGGATACGCAGTATTTT.

This chain joins TRBV4-1 and TRBJ2-1, with 11 bases lining up with TRBD2. This CDR3 spans 16 amino acids. Germline trimming cut 3 bases from V and 7 bases from J; bases unmatched to any gene: 8. Germline values: CDR1 MGHRA, CDR2 YSYEKL. The chain's CDR3 is CASSQVAGGQGNEQFF. CDR3 DNA sequence: TGCGCCAGCAGCCAGGTAGCGGGGGGGCAGGGGAATGAGCAGTTCTTC.

The rearrangement links TRBV7-3 to TRBJ2-3, with D perhaps matching TRBD2 (7 bases). The length of the CDR3 is 15 residues. Looked up from germline, CDR1 is SGHTA and CDR2 is FQGTGA. V dropped 0 bases and J dropped 7 bases, with 14 bases sitting between them. The CDR3 sequence is CASSLTGGGHNTQYF. The CDR3 DNA is TGTGCCAGCAGCTTAACCGGCGGGGGCCATAATACGCAGTATTTT.

The chain links TRBV19 to TRBJ2-3, with a possible D match to TRBD2 (7 bases). The CDR3 has 15 amino acids. Germline V lookup: CDR1 LNHDA, CDR2 SQIVND (reference sequence). Trimming stripped 5 bases from V and 4 bases from J, with 16 bases between. The CDR3 nucleotides read TGTGCCAGTAGTTCCGGGGGGCGCGGGGCAGATACGCAGTATTTT. Protein sequence: CASSSGGRGADTQYF.

The chain combines TRBV6-2 or TRBV6-3 with TRBJ2-1; 10 nucleotides line up with TRBD2. After removal of 0 bases from V and 5 bases from J, the junction contained 4 bases not matched to a gene. The CDR3 is made up of 16 amino acids. Germline V lookup: CDR1 MNHEY, CDR2 SVGEGT. The CDR3 DNA is TGTGCCAGCAGTTACTCGGGACTAGCGAGAAACAATGAGCAGTTCTTC. Translated, it gives CASSYSGLARNNEQFF.

The chain has TRBV20-1 and TRBJ1-1; 8 positions agree with TRBD1. Germline CDR1 and CDR2: DFQATT and SNEGSKA (reference sequence). The CDR3 is made up of 15 amino acids. Trimming at V came to 3 bases and at J to 4 bases, leaving 10 bases not matched to a gene. CDR3 DNA sequence: TGCAGTGCTAGTAAGGACAGGGCGGGAAGCACTGAAGCTTTCTTT. It translates to CSASKDRAGSTEAFF.